The rows below give T cell receptor beta chains drawn from one sample of a study of blood T cells in healthy people across ages. TCRdb fed the 5' RACE reads into MiXCR, producing one record per CDR3 protein. Of roughly 800,000 distinct CDR3 sequences listed, 58% are singletons. The sample was blood. These receptors all stem from a man aged 25 to 45 in good health. Both conserved end residues are trimmed from each CDR3. The order of the fields is J gene, V gene, D gene, CDR3 protein. The D gene is left open where the match is weak.

TRBJ2-1,TRBV20-1,TRBD2,SAPTSGSVNEQF
TRBJ2-5,TRBV7-7,TRBD2,ASSFGGSRETQY
TRBJ2-2,TRBV12-3/TRBV12-4,NA,ASSLGPPGELF
TRBJ2-1,TRBV2,TRBD1,ASSLTGGNEQF
TRBJ1-2,TRBV20-1,TRBD1,SAKEARGYDGYT
NA,TRBV6-2/TRBV6-3,TRBD2,ASSYTQRGYGETQY
TRBJ2-1,TRBV27,NA,ASSPSTGDFGNEQF
TRBJ2-7,TRBV11-2,NA,ASSLTDSGPYEQY
TRBJ2-4,TRBV3-1,TRBD2,ASSHSRTSGRENIQY
TRBJ2-7,TRBV7-2,NA,ASSSDHYEQY
NA,TRBV7-9,NA,ASSTLGFQETQY
TRBJ2-1,TRBV20-1,NA,SATPDGYNEQF
TRBJ1-2,TRBV5-8,NA,ASSFGTPGGYT
TRBJ1-2,TRBV5-1,TRBD1,ASRFWTGSNYGYT
TRBJ2-5,TRBV6-1,NA,ASSPGTAGLEEQY
TRBJ2-7,TRBV20-1,NA,SAISLAQGYEQY
TRBJ2-1,TRBV7-9,NA,ASSLLVGELNEQF
TRBJ2-3,TRBV6-5,TRBD1,ASSSTGGRTQY
TRBJ2-1,TRBV7-3,TRBD1,ASSTIQGGEQF
TRBJ2-7,TRBV6-5,NA,ASSYSSRGTDQEQY
TRBJ2-1,TRBV5-1,TRBD1,ASYRDRGRDEQF
TRBJ2-5,TRBV20-1,NA,SAPRDGGQETQY
TRBJ2-3,TRBV10-2,NA,ASHPAGSADTQY
TRBJ2-1,TRBV7-9,NA,AESGTATYNEQF
TRBJ1-2,TRBV7-2,NA,ASRPNRIGGYT
TRBJ1-2,TRBV29-1,NA,SDLGAGYGYT
TRBJ2-5,TRBV12-3/TRBV12-4,NA,ASAPFDSSQETQY
TRBJ1-5,TRBV12-3/TRBV12-4,NA,ASSLRANQPQH
NA,TRBV20-1,NA,SARDSQGYGYEQY
TRBJ2-7,TRBV5-1,NA,ASSRGGLSGEQY
TRBJ2-2,TRBV29-1,TRBD2,SVVLADPGTGELF
NA,TRBV15,TRBD2,ATSQDRDYLIEQY
TRBJ2-7,TRBV3-1,NA,ASSPTTGNTYEQY
TRBJ1-1,TRBV6-6,NA,ASSYDAGSTEAF
TRBJ2-3,TRBV6-1,NA,ASSVRSDTQY
TRBJ1-2,TRBV27,NA,ASSSAGTVNYGYT
TRBJ2-1,TRBV6-5,NA,ASSWGAGEQF
TRBJ2-5,TRBV20-1,NA,SARDSFTGTATKTQY
TRBJ2-3,TRBV5-1,NA,ASSLAGGGVGTDTQY
TRBJ2-7,TRBV19,NA,ASSGLWRPSSYEQY
TRBJ2-4,TRBV12-3/TRBV12-4,NA,ASSYGGVAKNIQY
TRBJ1-5,TRBV20-1,NA,SARDRGSSQPQH
TRBJ2-1,TRBV29-1,NA,SVEDWGIEQF
TRBJ2-7,TRBV7-2,NA,ASSLGGIQTPQY
TRBJ2-1,TRBV4-3,NA,ASSQAGEAYNEQF
TRBJ2-7,TRBV7-2,NA,ASSSSTGAAYEQY
TRBJ2-5,TRBV14,TRBD2,ASSPRAGTRVGQETQY
TRBJ2-6,TRBV7-2,TRBD2,ASSFLSGGAFGANVLT
TRBJ1-2,TRBV14,NA,ASSQGVNYGYT
TRBJ2-1,TRBV12-5,NA,ASGLRDGSYNEQF
TRBJ2-3,TRBV18,NA,ASAPDTDTQY
TRBJ2-1,TRBV7-9,NA,ASSLLGQWDEQF
TRBJ1-6,TRBV6-5,NA,ASSSPAGNSPLH
TRBJ1-1,TRBV20-1,TRBD1,SVGRDRVRNTEAF
TRBJ2-5,TRBV27,NA,ASSLSRSQETQY
TRBJ1-6,TRBV5-1,NA,ASSRREENSPLH
TRBJ2-1,TRBV18,NA,ASSPRSDNEQF
TRBJ2-5,TRBV29-1,NA,SVEANFQETQY
TRBJ1-5,TRBV10-2,NA,ASSESDIQPQH